The clone carrying this TCR beta chain was detected only a few times. The germline CDR1 and CDR2 sequences are SGHTA and FQGNSA. The length of the CDR3 is 14 residues. V was pared by 1 base and J by 8 bases, with 7 bases of the junction left unmatched. Participants were aged roughly 18 to 89 years from approximately 24 US areas. The study assigned cohorts using participant-reported clinical history. These data are taken from a study of blood T cell repertoires in COVID-19. Study background: The cDNA or gDNA used as material had been derived from T cells, B-cell-depleted T cells, or PBMCs.

Original data processing: Quantification of nucleated cells was approximated via reference gene primer amplification. Produced via immunoSEQ multiplex PCR; TCRdb's table is partial and in-frame only. V and J calls plus clone size are reproduced from that table; the DNA served to infer D and trimming. The sample has some 260,000 clones, more than 85% seen once. This chain links TRBV7-2 with TRBJ1-2, with 7 bases identical to TRBD1. The source of this sequence is a man aged 35 to 55 who had recovered from COVID-19. The sequenced material came from PBMCs or T cells enriched from blood (not recorded which). CDR3 in amino acids: CASSLVRGPGGYTF. The CDR3 DNA sequence: TGTGCCAGCAGCTTAGTTAGGGGGCCGGGAGGCTACACCTTC.